The sequence of this TCR beta chain was determined in a study of vaccination effects on CD4 cells after COVID-19 (dated 2022 in TCRdb). For the study in its entirety: In the ViraFEST assay, PBMC were stimulated with viral peptide pools, and antigen-specific CD4+ T cell clonotypes were then identified by expansion using TCR sequencing. In the study, cultures from other donors were sequenced using the Oncomine TCR Beta short-read assay on an Illumina iSeq 100. Each participant got two doses of an mRNA SARS-CoV-2 vaccine, either BNT162b2 or mRNA-1273. Altogether, 10 COVID-19 convalescent patients and a few SARS-CoV-2-naive healthy vaccine recipients made up the full study. Some 2 million PBMC per well were cultured in IMDM with about 5.1% human AB serum, 10 IU/ml IL-2 and gentamicin, plus 10 ug/ml peptides. Pre-vaccine samples were drawn from two convalescent patients 16 days and one week before the first dose, at 142 and 148 days after COVID-19 diagnosis. The study compared SARS-CoV-2 spike-specific CD4+ TCR repertoires before and after mRNA vaccination in COVID-19 convalescent patients and infection-naive vaccine recipients. The investigation overall reported the following: In convalescent patients, the post-vaccine spike-reactive repertoire was composed mainly of new vaccine-induced clones that were largely distinct from infection-induced clones. The study was limited by a small number of convalescent patients and lacked early post-infection timepoints. Marked clonal contraction was observed in both infection-induced and vaccine-induced clones at late post-vaccination timepoints, consistent with waning T cell responses.

Libraries were made using the immunoSEQ multiplex PCR assay. DNA from the CD4+ T cells that had been cultured and isolated underwent TCR beta CDR3 sequencing. The authors' pipeline ran thus. Non-productive TCR sequences were removed, reads were trimmed to the CDR3 region, and CDR3s of at least 7 amino acids were retained. Antigen-specific clonotypes were identified using the MANAFEST web app by comparison of expansion in peptide wells against reference cultures. Positive clones required FDR<0.05 expansion versus reference and all other wells, odds ratio above 5, and frequency above 0.1% in two replicate wells. A clonotype was defined as cross-reactive if the clonotype was significantly expanded both in SARS-CoV-2 spike wells and in at least one common cold coronavirus spike condition. CDR3 similarity was assessed by Levenshtein distance using the stringdist R package, and unrooted trees were constructed with ape in R 3.6.1. The immuneACCESS repertoire file appears here via TCRdb, limited to in-frame rearrangements. These files lack a portion of the clones; in checked studies, under half of the deficit traces to unresolved V genes, and the cause of the others is not known. D and trimming come from the DNA, and the V and J calls and clone size come from that table. The sample profile shows roughly 64,000 clones; approximately 72% of them were found once. The ten top clones hold roughly 25% of the sample.

After around 11 days of culture, CD4+ T cells were isolated with the EasySep CD4+ T cell isolation kit. PCR-confirmed SARS-CoV-2 infection had occurred in convalescent patients between March and December 2020, before the Alpha, Beta and Delta variants emerged in the United States. Half of the culture medium was replaced with fresh IL-2-containing medium on days 3 and 7. Unless otherwise noted, each peptide stimulation condition was cultured in triplicate wells. Using Ficoll-Paque Plus gradient centrifugation, PBMC were separated from whole blood and then either used fresh or cryopreserved at -140C. The QIAamp micro DNA kit was used to extract genomic DNA from the cultured CD4+ T cells. Comments on this clone: Its antigen target is currently unknown. The record has no base qualities; no much larger clone is one base away.

The CDR3 spans 16 residues, from the cysteine through the phenylalanine. CDR3 DNA only is kept here, 48 bases in frame from base 1. V and J lose 0 bases and 1 base, and a span of 11 bases separates them. Looking up the germline V gene yields CDR1 LGHNA and CDR2 YNFKEQ. The chain is encoded by TRBV4-2 joined to TRBJ2-3, with no confident D gene call. This clonotype was obtained from a human donor who had a prior SARS-CoV-2 infection. The specimen was CD4+ T cells from PBMCs cultured without peptide, collected before COVID-19 vaccination. The CDR3 protein sequence reads: CASSQEERMGTDTQYF. The nucleotides are TGTGCCAGCAGCCAAGAAGAAAGGATGGGCACAGATACGCAGTATTTT.